This is a list of T cell receptor beta chains from one sample in a study of T cell changes during pregnancy in multiple sclerosis. Using immunoSEQ multiplex PCR, the repertoire was profiled, and TCRdb retains in-frame clones only, with some absent. The sample lists 47,000 or so clones; 85% to 90% were seen once. The source was peripheral blood, collected after pregnancy. Every receptor here comes from a female donor in good health, enrolled as a control in a pregnancy study. Both conserved end residues are part of each CDR3. Fields, in order: J gene, clone size, V gene, D gene, CDR3 protein, CDR3 DNA. The D gene is left open where the match is weak. Clone size is shown for a subset of rows, as once, few, many or a class of expanded clone.

J: TRBJ1-1; size: -; V: TRBV28; D: -; CDR3: CASSLFAVNTEAFF; DNA: TGTGCCAGCAGTTTGTTTGCAGTGAACACTGAAGCTTTCTTT
J: TRBJ2-5; size: -; V: TRBV4-3; D: TRBD2; CDR3: CASSQESSGGPQETQYF; DNA: TGCGCCAGCAGCCAAGAGTCTAGCGGGGGGCCCCAAGAGACCCAGTACTTC
J: TRBJ1-1; size: -; V: TRBV7-9; D: -; CDR3: CASSPTGWGYTEAFF; DNA: TGTGCCAGCAGCCCAACCGGATGGGGCTACACTGAAGCTTTCTTT
J: TRBJ2-7; size: once; V: TRBV6-5; D: -; CDR3: CASAVASSSYEQYF; DNA: TGTGCCAGCGCCGTAGCTTCTAGCTCCTACGAGCAGTACTTC
J: TRBJ2-3; size: -; V: TRBV30; D: -; CDR3: CAWSVLGGGTDTQYF; DNA: TGTGCCTGGAGTGTGCTAGGAGGAGGCACAGATACGCAGTATTTT
J: TRBJ2-5; size: -; V: TRBV5-6; D: -; CDR3: CASSFSSQETQYF; DNA: TGTGCCAGCAGCTTTAGTTCCCAAGAGACCCAGTACTTC
J: TRBJ2-7; size: once; V: TRBV28; D: -; CDR3: CASSVPGGSMSYEQYF; DNA: TGTGCCAGCAGTGTACCGGGCGGGTCTATGTCCTACGAGCAGTACTTC
J: TRBJ1-6; size: -; V: TRBV7-8; D: TRBD1; CDR3: CASSLRTGLFDSPLHF; DNA: TGTGCCAGCAGCTTAAGGACAGGCCTATTCGATTCACCCCTCCACTTT
J: TRBJ1-6; size: -; V: TRBV28; D: TRBD1; CDR3: CASSATGANSPLHF; DNA: TGTGCCAGCAGCGCGACAGGGGCAAATTCACCCCTCCACTTT
J: TRBJ2-5; size: -; V: TRBV7-9; D: TRBD1; CDR3: CASSFGQGQETQYF; DNA: TGTGCCAGCAGCTTCGGACAGGGTCAAGAGACCCAGTACTTC
J: TRBJ1-3; size: few; V: TRBV7-8; D: -; CDR3: CASSFFGGSGNTIYF; DNA: TGTGCCAGCAGCTTCTTCGGGGGGAGTGGAAACACCATATATTTT
J: TRBJ2-4; size: -; V: TRBV2; D: -; CDR3: CASSDSRGKNIQYF; DNA: TGTGCCAGCAGTGATTCCAGGGGTAAAAACATTCAGTACTTC
J: TRBJ1-5; size: -; V: TRBV7-2; D: -; CDR3: CASSLGVPYSNQPQHF; DNA: TGTGCCAGCAGCTTAGGCGTACCGTATAGCAATCAGCCCCAGCATTTT
J: TRBJ1-5; size: -; V: TRBV5-5; D: -; CDR3: CASSATAYSNQPQHF; DNA: TGTGCCAGCAGCGCGACTGCTTATAGCAATCAGCCCCAGCATTTT
J: TRBJ1-4; size: -; V: TRBV2; D: TRBD1; CDR3: CASSVQGTNEKLFF; DNA: TGTGCCAGCAGTGTACAGGGGACGAATGAAAAACTGTTTTTT